This T cell receptor beta chain was found in a study of cytomegalovirus exposure and HLA in healthy donors. Whole-study findings and limits: The only immune exposure information that was available was CMV serostatus. Versus the roughly 670-donor mean, an Asian-associated ancestry cluster reportedly showed fewer N-insertions in a later analysis.

The PCR ran on 60 Vbeta and 13 Jbeta primers. Assay used: immunoSEQ multiplex PCR; TCRdb lists only in-frame clones, some missing. The sample shows about 94,000 clones, 81% of them seen only once. The V and J ends lost 11 bases and 0 bases respectively, with 13 bases between them. The germline gives CDR1 MNHNY, CDR2 SVGAGI (reference sequence). The CDR3 runs 13 residues. This clone appeared a few times. Its target is unknown. This cohort consisted of healthy bone marrow donors. The source is a human donor in good health. This sequence joins TRBV6-6 and TRBJ1-1; D perhaps matches TRBD1 (6 bases). Input material: PBMCs. CDR3 loop: CAGRGHLNTEAFF. CDR3 nucleotide sequence: TGTGCCGGACGGGGACACCTGAACACTGAAGCTTTCTTT.